Listed below are T cell receptor beta chains from one sample, sequenced in a study of graft-versus-host responses after intestinal transplantation. What these receptors recognize is not known. Profiled with immunoSEQ multiplex PCR; TCRdb holds only in-frame clones, not every one. The sample carries 85,000 to 90,000 clones, about nine tenths recorded once. Sample: unstimulated CD4+ T cells sorted from spleen or lymph node cells, taken before intestinal transplant. These receptors were collected from a human donor who received an intestinal transplant. The CDR3 runs from the conserved cysteine through the conserved F or W. A D gene is named only where the DNA matches it firmly. Clone size is stated in some rows and not others, as once, few, many or a class when expanded.

abundance: NA; j_gene: TRBJ2-2; v_gene: TRBV7-5; d_gene: NA; CDR3aa: CVRSFRRASGRAPTGELFF; CDR3nt: TGTGTCAGAAGTTTCCGTAGGGCTAGCGGGAGGGCCCCGACCGGGGAGCTGTTTTTT
abundance: NA; j_gene: TRBJ2-1; v_gene: TRBV30; d_gene: TRBD2; CDR3aa: CAWSRGQRGYNEQFF; CDR3nt: TGTGCCTGGAGTAGAGGCCAGCGGGGCTACAATGAGCAGTTCTTC
abundance: NA; j_gene: TRBJ2-5; v_gene: TRBV18; d_gene: NA; CDR3aa: CASSPLAGSIQETQYF; CDR3nt: TGTGCCAGCTCACCACTAGCAGGGAGTATCCAAGAGACCCAGTACTTC
abundance: NA; j_gene: TRBJ2-7; v_gene: TRBV5-4; d_gene: NA; CDR3aa: CASSRRGPPFSYEQYF; CDR3nt: TGTGCCAGCAGCCGCAGGGGACCCCCTTTCTCCTACGAGCAGTACTTC
abundance: NA; j_gene: TRBJ2-5; v_gene: TRBV4-2; d_gene: TRBD2; CDR3aa: CASSQESAGGRETQYF; CDR3nt: TGTGCCAGCAGCCAAGAGTCAGCGGGAGGGAGGGAGACCCAGTACTTC
abundance: once; j_gene: TRBJ1-2; v_gene: TRBV6-6; d_gene: NA; CDR3aa: CASSYERGRSGYTF; CDR3nt: TGTGCCAGCAGTTACGAGAGGGGACGTTCGGGCTACACCTTC
abundance: NA; j_gene: TRBJ2-5; v_gene: TRBV19; d_gene: NA; CDR3aa: CASTDGSKTQYF; CDR3nt: TGTGCCAGTACGGACGGGAGTAAGACCCAGTACTTC
abundance: NA; j_gene: TRBJ2-2; v_gene: TRBV5-1; d_gene: NA; CDR3aa: CASSLSFGGELFF; CDR3nt: TGCGCCAGCAGCCTCTCTTTTGGCGGGGAGCTGTTTTTT
abundance: NA; j_gene: TRBJ1-1; v_gene: TRBV25-1; d_gene: NA; CDR3aa: CASSLRGDTEAFF; CDR3nt: TGTGCCAGCAGCCTCAGAGGGGACACTGAAGCTTTCTTT
abundance: NA; j_gene: TRBJ1-1; v_gene: TRBV7-2; d_gene: NA; CDR3aa: CASSPRGGMNTEAFF; CDR3nt: TGTGCCAGCAGCCCGCGGGGGGGCATGAACACTGAAGCTTTCTTT
abundance: once; j_gene: TRBJ1-1; v_gene: TRBV18; d_gene: TRBD1; CDR3aa: CASSPQGADTEAFF; CDR3nt: TGTGCCAGCTCACCACAGGGGGCCGACACTGAAGCTTTCTTT
abundance: NA; j_gene: TRBJ2-4; v_gene: TRBV28; d_gene: NA; CDR3aa: CASSLTGAKNIQYF; CDR3nt: TGTGCCAGCAGCCTCACAGGGGCCAAAAACATTCAGTACTTC
abundance: NA; j_gene: TRBJ2-7; v_gene: TRBV4-1; d_gene: NA; CDR3aa: CASSQERARVPYEQYF; CDR3nt: TGCGCCAGCAGCCAAGAAAGGGCGAGGGTACCTTACGAGCAGTACTTC
abundance: NA; j_gene: TRBJ2-5; v_gene: TRBV7-2; d_gene: TRBD1; CDR3aa: CASSPRTGQMETQYF; CDR3nt: TGTGCCAGCAGCCCCCGGACAGGGCAAATGGAGACCCAGTACTTC
abundance: NA; j_gene: TRBJ2-5; v_gene: TRBV6-1; d_gene: TRBD1; CDR3aa: CASSKTGTAVETQYF; CDR3nt: TGTGCCAGCAGTAAAACCGGGACAGCGGTAGAGACCCAGTACTTC
abundance: NA; j_gene: TRBJ2-7; v_gene: TRBV19; d_gene: TRBD1; CDR3aa: CASRQGQNYEQYF; CDR3nt: TGTGCCAGCCGACAGGGCCAGAACTACGAGCAGTACTTC
abundance: NA; j_gene: TRBJ1-1; v_gene: TRBV6-1; d_gene: TRBD1; CDR3aa: CASSTGGGTEAFF; CDR3nt: TGTGCCAGCAGTACAGGGGGCGGCACTGAAGCTTTCTTT
abundance: NA; j_gene: TRBJ2-7; v_gene: TRBV5-1; d_gene: NA; CDR3aa: CASSLSGTSYEQYF; CDR3nt: TGCGCCAGCAGCTTGTCTGGGACATCTTACGAGCAGTACTTC
abundance: NA; j_gene: TRBJ2-1; v_gene: TRBV5-6; d_gene: NA; CDR3aa: CASSLEPAKSNRGQFF; CDR3nt: TGTGCCAGCAGCTTGGAACCGGCCAAATCTAACCGAGGGCAGTTCTTC
abundance: NA; j_gene: TRBJ2-1; v_gene: TRBV4-2; d_gene: NA; CDR3aa: CASSQGRAGLKSYNEQFF; CDR3nt: TGTGCCAGCAGCCAAGGCCGGGCGGGTCTAAAATCCTACAATGAGCAGTTCTTC
abundance: NA; j_gene: TRBJ2-2; v_gene: TRBV5-4; d_gene: NA; CDR3aa: CASSSVDSRTGELFF; CDR3nt: TGTGCCAGCAGCTCCGTAGACTCTCGCACCGGGGAGCTGTTTTTT
abundance: NA; j_gene: TRBJ2-5; v_gene: TRBV5-1; d_gene: TRBD2; CDR3aa: CASSSGTSGRRGPQETQYF; CDR3nt: TGCGCCAGCAGCTCCGGGACTAGCGGGCGCCGAGGCCCCCAAGAGACCCAGTACTTC
abundance: NA; j_gene: TRBJ2-2; v_gene: TRBV7-9; d_gene: TRBD2; CDR3aa: CASSSPGLATTNTGELFF; CDR3nt: TGTGCCAGCAGCTCCCCCGGACTAGCGACAACGAACACCGGGGAGCTGTTTTTT
abundance: once; j_gene: TRBJ2-7; v_gene: TRBV29-1; d_gene: TRBD1; CDR3aa: CSVASTTGQGSYEQYF; CDR3nt: TGCAGCGTTGCCTCAACTACGGGACAGGGCTCCTACGAGCAGTACTTC
abundance: NA; j_gene: TRBJ1-1; v_gene: TRBV6-5; d_gene: NA; CDR3aa: CASSYSFVEVTEAFF; CDR3nt: TGTGCCAGCAGTTACTCTTTTGTGGAGGTGACTGAAGCTTTCTTT
abundance: NA; j_gene: TRBJ2-1; v_gene: TRBV9; d_gene: NA; CDR3aa: CASSVGHSSGAYNEQFF; CDR3nt: TGTGCCAGCAGCGTAGGTCATAGTAGCGGAGCCTACAATGAGCAGTTCTTC
abundance: NA; j_gene: TRBJ1-2; v_gene: TRBV27; d_gene: TRBD1; CDR3aa: CASSPQDRGRKGYTF; CDR3nt: TGTGCCAGCAGTCCCCAGGACAGGGGGCGTAAGGGCTACACCTTC
abundance: NA; j_gene: TRBJ1-2; v_gene: TRBV19; d_gene: TRBD1; CDR3aa: CASSLDRGRWVQDYGYTF; CDR3nt: TGTGCCAGTAGTCTGGACAGGGGGCGTTGGGTTCAGGACTATGGCTACACCTTC
abundance: NA; j_gene: TRBJ1-2; v_gene: TRBV5-6; d_gene: NA; CDR3aa: CASSFGSGAGNYGYTF; CDR3nt: TGTGCCAGCAGCTTCGGATCAGGGGCCGGTAACTATGGCTACACCTTC
abundance: NA; j_gene: TRBJ2-5; v_gene: TRBV5-6; d_gene: TRBD2; CDR3aa: CASSTLAGGPPETQYF; CDR3nt: TGTGCCAGCAGCACTCTAGCGGGAGGGCCTCCAGAGACCCAGTACTTC